This is a list of T cell receptor beta chains from one sample in a study of radiation and T cells in renal cell carcinoma. TCRdb's table, derived via immunoSEQ multiplex PCR, lists solely in-frame clones and lacks some. There are approximately 70,000 clones in the sample; more than 60% occur only once, and about 6.3% lies in the top ten. The sample consisted of blood, taken from a patient whose treatment included radiotherapy and nephrectomy. The receptor set was obtained from a man aged 55-75 years with renal cell carcinoma. Both conserved end residues are part of each CDR3.

TRBV7-8,TRBJ2-5,CASSLDWVDQYF
TRBV4-3,TRBJ1-2,CASSQEFAGGSGYTF
TRBV7-3,TRBJ2-1,CASSPTRDNEQFF
TRBV25-1,TRBJ2-7,CASSARQGAYEQYF
TRBV7-2,TRBJ2-3,CASSLARGSTDTQYF
TRBV10-1,TRBJ2-1,CASSERASRSYNEQFF
TRBV19,TRBJ2-4,CASSAGTVHLAKNIQYF
TRBV2,TRBJ1-2,CASSESSLINYGYTF
TRBV27,TRBJ1-1,CASSPREVFSTEAFF
TRBV29-1,TRBJ2-5,CSVVMPETQYF
TRBV5-1,TRBJ2-5,CASSFHPRGETQYF
TRBV2,TRBJ1-5,CASSQGHGSNQPQHF
TRBV5-4,TRBJ2-1,CASSAQVGEGPSSYNEQFF
TRBV19,TRBJ1-2,CASIPSPTQDGYTF
TRBV19,TRBJ1-5,CASSHRTGRNSNQPQHF
TRBV5-5,TRBJ2-6,CASSLGSGANVLTF
TRBV7-8,TRBJ2-2,CASSLTLTSGTGELFF
TRBV25-1,TRBJ1-2,CASSRDRAYGYTF
TRBV4-3,TRBJ2-2,CASSQEGTRPGELFF
TRBV27,TRBJ1-2,CASTELGGQKDGYTF
TRBV10-3,TRBJ1-3,CAISEVGRKEPDTIYF
TRBV5-1,TRBJ2-3,CASSLGGTDTQYF
TRBV4-2,TRBJ2-5,CASSQDQEPQSGTQYF
TRBV7-2,TRBJ1-5,CASSLDGQGREQPQHF
TRBV7-9,TRBJ2-1,CASLQRDSGQFF
TRBV5-6,TRBJ2-4,CASSLTTSGIIQYF
TRBV27,TRBJ1-5,CASSLRTDNQPQHF
TRBV13,TRBJ1-2,CASSLGLGGGNYGYTF
TRBV11-2,TRBJ1-1,CASSLGAGGWGNTEAFF
TRBV7-3,TRBJ2-2,CASSPAGTGTGELFF
TRBV11-2,TRBJ1-2,CASSPGTKGANYGYTF
TRBV27,TRBJ1-1,CASSLGGDTEAFF
TRBV19,TRBJ1-5,CASSPPPPATPQHF
TRBV7-9,TRBJ1-1,CASSLDGWGEAFF
TRBV6-1,TRBJ2-5,CASRGLIAETQYF
TRBV9,TRBJ2-3,CASSSRSLAGVGDTQYF
TRBV6-4,TRBJ1-5,CASSELLQPQHF
TRBV28,TRBJ1-2,CASSPIGQANYGYTF
TRBV6-5,TRBJ2-1,CASSYSGGEQFF
TRBV7-2,TRBJ1-4,CASSSLANEKLFF
TRBV6-1,TRBJ1-6,CASSEGAGGGSPLHF
TRBV19,TRBJ2-5,CASSTREGTQYF
TRBV5-1,TRBJ2-5,CASSSSTLAKGAETQYF
TRBV7-9,TRBJ2-7,CASTSSAGGGNEQYF
TRBV2,TRBJ2-1,CASSDVGLLEQFF
TRBV10-3,TRBJ2-5,CAISDRRVQETQYF
TRBV4-3,TRBJ2-2,CASSQGGILGRGELFF
TRBV6-1,TRBJ1-1,CASSEDVGEAFF
TRBV6-1,TRBJ2-2,CASKGLAGSGELFF
TRBV2,TRBJ2-1,CASSETASGGGEQFF
TRBV4-2,TRBJ2-2,CASSQAPSAGGELFF